This entry features one TCR beta chain sequence. Its antigen is not known. TCRdb re-analysed the multiplex PCR reads in MiXCR, keeping a single row per CDR3 protein. The sample has roughly 7,000 distinct CDR3 sequences, over 40% seen once. This sample was taken from a study of breast tumors, draining lymph nodes, adjacent tissues. General observations from the study: Tumor repertoires ranked between lymph nodes and nontumor tissue in diversity, with V and J gene preferences.

With V trimmed by 4 bases and J by 6 bases, 7 bases remained unmatched. In germline, CDR1 is KGHDR, CDR2 SFDVKD. This CDR3 is built from 15 residues. This clonotype originated in a female donor with breast cancer. Some clones in this sample may be carry-over from other donors' samples. The sequencing input was tumor-adjacent breast tissue. The chain carries TRBV24-1 and TRBJ2-5, with TRBD1 matching 10 bases. Here the CDR3 DNA reads TGTGCCACCAGTGACCCGGGACAGGGGCTACAGACCCAGTACTTC. Its translation: CATSDPGQGLQTQYF.